This T cell receptor gamma chain was documented in a study of Vδ1+ human thymocytes. Thymocytes were sorted as CD3+ TCRVdelta1+ TCRVdelta2- after alphabeta T cell depletion. Sorted Vdelta1+ thymocytes were roughly 96% to 99.6% pure. General study points: Highly polyclonal TRG and TRD repertoires with Gaussian CDR3 length distributions appeared in thymus. Thymic delta-chain repertoires held approximately 19% Vdelta2 sequences and few Vdelta3, despite high sort purity.

The CDR3 has 12 amino acids. From germline, CDR1 is EGSNGY and CDR2 YDSYNSKV. The sample holds a few counts of this clone. Its antigen remains unknown. A much larger clone differs from this one at a single base, so this may be a read error. Within the sample, other DNA sequences also encode this same CDR3. RNA was extracted from the cells and then reverse transcribed. The CDR3 regions were amplified by multiplex PCR from V-gene primers to a constant-region primer. TCRdb reprocessed the multiplex PCR reads using CATT. The sample carries 25,000 to 30,000 gamma-chain clones, around 18% recorded once. The TCR was taken from a boy under two years old who had congenital heart surgery. The rearrangement links TRGV2 to TRGJ1 or TRGJ2. Material for sequencing was Vdelta1+ gamma-delta thymocytes from the thymus. Subset meaning: FACS-sorted CD3+ TCRalphabeta- TCRVdelta1+ TCRVdelta2- thymocytes. As DNA, the CDR3 is TGTGCCACCTGGGACGGGCATTATAAGAAACTCTTC. It translates to CATWDGHYKKLF.